The 14 T cell receptor beta chains below all came from one sample that was sequenced in a study of patients and donors after allogeneic stem cell transplantation. TCRdb called the RT-PCR reads again in MiXCR, with one record for every CDR3 protein. The sample yields approximately 88,000 distinct CDR3 sequences, 5% seen once. Sequenced material: blood, either unsorted or a sorted T cell fraction (not recorded which). These receptors were collected from a human donor who was either an allogeneic HSCT recipient or a stem cell or donor lymphocyte infusion donor (not recorded which). It is not recorded whose cells these are; they may come from a transplant donor.

This clonotype was counted ten times or more. The J gene is TRBJ1-1, the V gene TRBV4-1; D is unresolved. V lost 1 base and J lost 1, with 13 bases in between. The germline V gene has CDR1 MGHRA and CDR2 YSYEKL. The length of the CDR3 is 16 residues. CDR3 residues: CASSQGRIRGNTEAFF. The DNA of the CDR3 is TGCGCCAGCAGCCAAGGACGCATCAGAGGGAACACTGAAGCTTTCTTT.

This clonotype was counted a few times. The genes are TRBV20-1 and TRBJ1-1; D gene uncertain. CDR3 length: 14 amino acids. V lost 4 bases and J lost 0, with 12 bases in between. Germline CDR1 and CDR2: DFQATT and SNEGSKA (reference sequence). Here the CDR3 DNA reads TGCAGTGCTACGATGACGGGTTTGAACACTGAAGCTTTCTTT. Amino acids: CSATMTGLNTEAFF.

This clonotype was observed a few times. The chain links TRBV29-1 to TRBJ1-4; D might be TRBD1 (5 bases). Trimming took off 5 bases at V and 2 bases at J, with 12 bases between the two ends. Germline assignment: CDR1 SQVTM and CDR2 ANQGSEA. This CDR3 spans 14 amino acids. The CDR3 spells CSVSRGSTNEKLFF. CDR3 nucleotides: TGCAGCGTTTCGAGGGGTTCGACTAATGAAAAACTGTTTTTT.

This clonotype was detected many times. The chain couples TRBV19 to TRBJ1-3; D is undetermined. Trimming pared 6 bases from V and 1 base from J, leaving 7 bases between. The germline gives CDR1 LNHDA, CDR2 SQIVND (reference sequence). This CDR3 has 13 amino acids. In DNA form, the CDR3 reads TGTGCCAGTAGCCGGGAATCTGGAAACACCATATATTTT. It translates to CASSRESGNTIYF.

This clonotype was picked up many times. The chain recombines TRBV7-9 with TRBJ2-1, with D hard to call. The CDR3 covers 14 residues. Trimming removed 1 base at V and 8 bases at J, with 12 bases between. Germline CDR1 SEHNR, CDR2 FQNEAQ (reference sequence). The CDR3 loop reads CASSLEPIVHEQFF. The CDR3 nucleotides read TGTGCCAGCAGCTTAGAGCCCATCGTCCATGAGCAGTTCTTC. Full variable domain (rest looked up from reference TRBV7-9 and TRBJ2-1): DTGVSQNPRHKITKRGQNVTFRCDPISEHNRLYWYRQTLGQGPEFLTYFQNEAQLEKSRLLSDRFSAERPKGSFSTLEIQRTEQGDSAMYLCASSLEPIVHEQFFGPGTRLTVL.

This clonotype was recorded many times. This chain connects TRBV11-3 to TRBJ2-1; possibly TRBD2 for D (6 bases). Germline V CDR1 and CDR2: SGHNT, YENEEA. The CDR3 is 15 residues long. V lost 5 bases, J lost 5 bases, and 16 bases lay in between. The DNA of the CDR3 is TGTGCCAGCAGCCCCGGCGGGGTTCCCGACAATGAGCAGTTCTTC. Translating gives CASSPGGVPDNEQFF. Looking up the rest from reference TRBV11-3 and TRBJ2-1 gives the full variable domain: EAGVVQSPRYKIIEKKQPVAFWCNPISGHNTLYWYLQNLGQGPELLIRYENEEAVDDSQLPKDRFSAERLKGVDSTLKIQPAELGDSAVYLCASSPGGVPDNEQFFGPGTRLTVL.

There are many counts of this clonotype. The V call is TRBV5-1, the J call TRBJ1-2, with D unresolved. Trimming removed 4 bases at V and 3 bases at J, with 13 bases between. The CDR3 runs 14 residues. Germline V gives CDR1 SGHRS, CDR2 YFSETQ. This CDR3 reads CASSPLSGDYGYTF. The CDR3 DNA sequence: TGCGCCAGCAGCCCTCTGAGTGGGGACTATGGCTACACCTTC.

This clonotype showed up just a few times. The chain combines TRBV20-1 with TRBJ2-4; D gene uncertain. Germline CDR1 is DFQATT and CDR2 is SNEGSKA (reference sequence). This CDR3 comprises 15 residues. V was cut by 6 bases and J by 0 bases, with 15 bases left in between. This CDR3 reads CSAGEGLLAKNIQYF. DNA of the CDR3: TGCAGTGCCGGAGAAGGTCTTCTAGCCAAAAACATTCAGTACTTC.

This clonotype was counted many times. The chain joins TRBV27 to TRBJ2-2; no clear D. The germline CDR1 and CDR2 sequences are MNHEY and SMNVEV (reference sequence). V shed 3 bases and J shed 5 bases, with 13 bases lying between them. CDR3 size: 15 residues. The CDR3 DNA reads as TGTGCCAGCAGTTTTTTTCCAGCCAGGACCGGGGAGCTGTTTTTT. Amino acids: CASSFFPARTGELFF.

The V gene is TRBV28, the J gene TRBJ2-4; D not certain. CDR3 length: 15 residues. V was pared by 5 bases and J by 0 bases, with 11 bases between. Germline loops: CDR1 MDHEN, CDR2 SYDVKM. CDR3 nucleotides: TGTGCCAGCAGTGGTCGTAAACTAGCCAAAAACATTCAGTACTTC. This translates into CASSGRKLAKNIQYF.

This clonotype was observed a few times. The V and J genes are TRBV10-2 and TRBJ2-7; 10 bases map to TRBD2. Germline lookup yields CDR1 WSHSY and CDR2 SAAADI. CDR3 length: 13 amino acids. The J segment lost 3 bases and the V segment lost 4 bases, leaving 0 bases of the junction unmatched. In nucleotides, the CDR3 is TGCGCCAGCAGTGGACTAGCGGGCTACGAGCAGTACTTC. This sequence encodes CASSGLAGYEQYF.

Ten or more counts support this clonotype. This chain links TRBV7-9 with TRBJ1-4; no clear D gene. CDR1 is SEHNR, CDR2 FQNEAQ, per germline (reference sequence). V lost 5 bases and J 8 bases, leaving 6 bases between the germline ends. This CDR3 has 11 residues. In nucleotides, the CDR3 is TGTGCCAGCAGCGCGACGGAAAAACTGTTTTTT. Protein: CASSATEKLFF.

This clonotype was detected ten times or more. This chain connects TRBV6-1 to TRBJ2-1; TRBD2 matches 10 bases. Germline CDR1 MNHNS, CDR2 SASEGT. This CDR3 comprises 15 residues. The V gene end was trimmed by 6 bases and the J gene end by 2 bases; junction bases not matched to a gene: 4. The CDR3: CASSLAGVPYNEQFF. For the CDR3, the DNA is TGTGCCAGCAGCCTAGCGGGAGTCCCCTACAATGAGCAGTTCTTC.

This clonotype was found many times. This chain uses TRBV2 with TRBJ1-1, with a possible D match to TRBD1 (6 bases). The germline V gene has CDR1 SNHLY and CDR2 FYNNEI. V lost 7 bases and J lost 4, with 16 bases in between. The CDR3 has 14 amino acids. The chain's CDR3 is CASTKLGGSTEAFF. Written as DNA, the CDR3 is TGTGCCAGCACTAAACTAGGGGGTTCCACTGAAGCTTTCTTT. Together with reference TRBV2 and TRBJ1-1, the CDR3 gives the full variable domain: EPEVTQTPSHQVTQMGQEVILRCVPISNHLYFYWYRQILGQKVEFLVSFYNNEISEKSEIFDDQFSVERPDGSNFTLKIRSTKLEDSAMYFCASTKLGGSTEAFFGQGTRLTVV.